What follows are 14 T cell receptor beta chains derived from one specimen sequenced in a study of blood T cell repertoires in COVID-19. Repertoires were generated with immunoSEQ multiplex PCR, while TCRdb's copy carries only in-frame clones and drops some. The data contain 60,000 to 95,000 clones, about 90% of them singletons. Source material: peripheral blood. Receptors originate from a human donor in a cohort sampled during active COVID-19.

The V gene is TRBV24-1, the J gene TRBJ2-7; TRBD2 matches at 10 bases. V gave up 9 bases and J gave up 0 bases; unmatched junction bases: 7. The CDR3 loop spans 15 amino acids. Per germline, CDR1 KGHDR and CDR2 SFDVKD. The CDR3 DNA reads as TGTGCCACCCGCAAGCGGGGGGGCTACTCCTACGAGCAGTACTTC. Protein sequence: CATRKRGGYSYEQYF.

The gene calls are TRBV19 and TRBJ1-1; TRBD1 matches at 9 bases. This CDR3 contains 13 residues. The V and J ends lost 5 bases and 8 bases, in that order; junction bases with no gene match: 6. Germline CDR1 reads LNHDA; CDR2 reads SQIVND (reference sequence). The CDR3 DNA is TGTGCCAGTAGTGTAACCGGGACAGGGGAAGCTTTCTTT. Protein: CASSVTGTGEAFF.

The rearrangement joins TRBV30 to TRBJ1-6; D gene unclear. Germline V gives CDR1 GTSNPN, CDR2 SVGIG (reference sequence). V gave up 0 bases and J gave up 9 bases, with 18 bases separating them. The CDR3 has 16 residues. The CDR3 sequence: CAWSVSLTDDASPLHF. The CDR3 nucleotides are TGTGCCTGGAGTGTAAGCCTTACAGACGACGCTTCACCCCTCCACTTT.

The chain recombines TRBV5-4 with TRBJ2-3; 8 positions match TRBD1. The CDR3 is 14 residues long. The V gene's germline CDR1 is SGHNT and CDR2 YYREEE (reference sequence). V lost 4 bases to trimming and J lost 2 bases; unmatched junction nucleotides: 3. CDR3 coding DNA: TGTGCCAGCAGCCTGGGACAGGACACAGATACGCAGTATTTT. Amino acid sequence: CASSLGQDTDTQYF.

This chain connects TRBV29-1 to TRBJ2-6; 8 bases agree with TRBD1. Germline V gives CDR1 SQVTM, CDR2 ANQGSEA. The CDR3 spans 16 residues. After removal of 3 bases from V and 2 bases from J, the junction contained 6 bases not matched to a gene. The CDR3 region has the DNA TGCAGCGTTGATTCCGGACAGGGTACTGGGGCCAACGTCCTGACTTTC. Its protein product is CSVDSGQGTGANVLTF.

The chain links TRBV5-3 to TRBJ2-1; unclear D gene. TRBV5-3 is marked as an open reading frame, function uncertain. Trimming cost V 4 bases and J 4 bases, with 15 bases left between them. The CDR3 extends over 15 amino acids. Here the CDR3 reads CARSPMGCLYNEQFF. The CDR3 DNA is TGTGCCAGAAGCCCCATGGGCTGCCTATACAATGAGCAGTTCTTC.

This chain connects TRBV20-1 to TRBJ2-6; the D gene is possibly TRBD1 (5 bases). The CDR3 is 15 amino acids. The germline V gene encodes CDR1 DFQATT and CDR2 SNEGSKA (reference sequence). Trimming cost V 3 bases and J 1 base, with 10 bases left between them. The CDR3 protein is CSASGANSGANVLTF. Here the CDR3 DNA reads TGCAGTGCTAGTGGGGCGAATTCTGGGGCCAACGTCCTGACTTTC.

This chain links TRBV7-2 with TRBJ1-3; D unclear. The V end was cut by 3 bases, the J end by 0 bases, with 3 bases between. The CDR3 is made up of 13 amino acids. Germline-derived CDR1 and CDR2 are SGHTA and FQGNSA. In DNA form, the CDR3 reads TGTGCCAGCAGCTTTTACTCTGGAAACACCATATATTTT. Amino acids: CASSFYSGNTIYF. Complete variable domain (other parts from reference TRBV7-2 and TRBJ1-3): GAGVSQSPSNKVTEKGKDVELRCDPISGHTALYWYRQSLGQGLEFLIYFQGNSAPDKSGLPSDRFSAERTGGSVSTLTIQRTQQEDSAVYLCASSFYSGNTIYFGEGSWLTVV.

The chain couples TRBV5-1 to TRBJ2-7; D gene ambiguous. Germline V gene data show CDR1 as SGHRS and CDR2 as YFSETQ. The CDR3 is 15 residues long. V lost 0 bases to trimming and J lost 1 base, with 11 bases between them. CDR3 loop: CASSLVAGQSYEQYF. The CDR3 nucleotides are TGCGCCAGCAGCTTGGTGGCAGGTCAATCCTACGAGCAGTACTTC.

The genes are TRBV19 and TRBJ2-7; D ambiguous. The CDR3 has 15 amino acids. Germline-derived CDR1 and CDR2 are LNHDA and SQIVND (reference sequence). V lost 1 base to trimming and J lost 0 bases, with 10 bases between them. CDR3 sequence: CASSIAGYLSYEQYF. CDR3 bases: TGTGCCAGTAGTATAGCAGGATACCTCTCCTACGAGCAGTACTTC.

This chain connects TRBV5-1 to TRBJ1-2, with D maybe TRBD1 (5 bases). The CDR3 is made up of 14 amino acids. CDR1 and CDR2 (germline): SGHRS, YFSETQ. V was shortened by 4 bases and J by 2 bases, with 12 bases between the two germline ends. The CDR3 reads CASSPGGGNYGYTF. CDR3 DNA: TGCGCCAGCAGCCCCGGCGGGGGAAACTATGGCTACACCTTC.

This clone was recorded a few times. The V gene is TRBV15, the J gene TRBJ2-5; 14 bases fit TRBD2. V lost 5 bases and J lost 2; bases outside the gene matches: 4. Per germline, CDR1 LNHNV and CDR2 YYDKDF (reference sequence). There are 16 residues in the CDR3. The CDR3 DNA is TGTGCCACCAGCCCTCGACTAGCGGGGGGGCAAGAGACCCAGTACTTC. As protein: CATSPRLAGGQETQYF. The variable domain in full, completed from reference TRBV15 and TRBJ2-5, reads DAMVIQNPRYQVTQFGKPVTLSCSQTLNHNVMYWYQQKSSQAPKLLFHYYDKDFNNEADTPDNFQSRRPNTSFCFLDIRSPGLGDTAMYLCATSPRLAGGQETQYFGPGTRLLVL.

V is TRBV3-1 (or the pseudogene TRBV3-2) and J is TRBJ2-5, with 9 bases matching TRBD1. V gave up 8 bases and J gave up 3 bases; unmatched junction bases: 4. The CDR3 contains 13 residues. CDR1 and CDR2 (germline): LGHDT, YNNKEL (reference sequence). The CDR3, as DNA: TGTGCCAGCGGGCGACAGGGGGAAGAGACCCAGTACTTC. Protein sequence: CASGRQGEETQYF.

As regards this clone: Other DNA sequences in the sample encode the same CDR3. The chain is built from TRBV7-9 and TRBJ2-3; 7 bases are a match to TRBD2. The germline gives CDR1 SEHNR, CDR2 FQNEAQ (reference sequence). V lost 3 bases to trimming and J lost 1 base; unmatched junction nucleotides: 4. This CDR3 spans 15 amino acids. CDR3 in amino acids: CASSFPTSGTDTQYF. For the CDR3, the DNA is TGTGCCAGCAGCTTTCCAACTAGCGGCACAGATACGCAGTATTTT.